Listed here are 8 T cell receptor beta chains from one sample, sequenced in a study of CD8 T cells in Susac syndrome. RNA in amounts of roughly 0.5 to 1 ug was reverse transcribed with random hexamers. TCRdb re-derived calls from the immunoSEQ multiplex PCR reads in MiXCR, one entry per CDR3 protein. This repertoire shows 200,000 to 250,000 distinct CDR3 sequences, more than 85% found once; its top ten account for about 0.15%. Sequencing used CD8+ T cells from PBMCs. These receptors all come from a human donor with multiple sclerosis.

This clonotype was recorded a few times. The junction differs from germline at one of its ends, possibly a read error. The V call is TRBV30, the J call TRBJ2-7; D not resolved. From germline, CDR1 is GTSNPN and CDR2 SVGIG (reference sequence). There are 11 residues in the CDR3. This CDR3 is CAWSVTYEQYF. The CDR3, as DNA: TGTGCCTGGAGTGTAACCTACGAGCAGTACTTT.

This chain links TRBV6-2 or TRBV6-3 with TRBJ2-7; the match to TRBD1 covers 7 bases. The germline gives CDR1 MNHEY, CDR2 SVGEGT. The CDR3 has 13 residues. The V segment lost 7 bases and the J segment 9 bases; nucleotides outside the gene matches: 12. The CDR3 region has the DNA TGTGCCAGCAAATTATCCGACAGGGAAGGGCAGTACTTC. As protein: CASKLSDREGQYF.

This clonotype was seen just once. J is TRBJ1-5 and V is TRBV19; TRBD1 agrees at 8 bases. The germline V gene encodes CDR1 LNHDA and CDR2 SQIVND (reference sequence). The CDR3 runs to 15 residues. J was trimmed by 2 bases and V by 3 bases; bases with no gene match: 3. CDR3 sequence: CASSMWGQGNQPQHF. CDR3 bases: TGTGCCAGTAGTATGTGGGGACAGGGCAATCAGCCCCAGCATTTT.

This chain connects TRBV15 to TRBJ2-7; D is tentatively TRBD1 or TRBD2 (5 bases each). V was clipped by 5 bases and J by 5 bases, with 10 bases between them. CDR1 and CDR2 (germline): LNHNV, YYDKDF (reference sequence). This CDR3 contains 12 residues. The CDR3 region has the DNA TGTGCCACCAGCCGGGACGCCGACGAGCAGTACTTC. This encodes CATSRDADEQYF.

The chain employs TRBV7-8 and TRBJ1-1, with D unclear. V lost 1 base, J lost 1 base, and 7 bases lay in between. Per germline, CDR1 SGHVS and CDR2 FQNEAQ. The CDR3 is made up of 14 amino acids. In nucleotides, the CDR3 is TGTGCCAGCAGCTTAGGACGGCCGAACACTGAAGCTTTCTTT. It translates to CASSLGRPNTEAFF.

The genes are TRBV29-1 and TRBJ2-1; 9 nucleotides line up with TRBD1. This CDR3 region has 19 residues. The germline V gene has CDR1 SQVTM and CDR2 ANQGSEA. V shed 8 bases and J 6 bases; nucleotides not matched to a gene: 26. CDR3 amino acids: CSFSATGQGDEVYSNEQFF. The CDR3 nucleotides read TGCAGCTTCAGTGCAACGGGACAGGGTGACGAAGTGTATTCCAATGAGCAGTTCTTC.

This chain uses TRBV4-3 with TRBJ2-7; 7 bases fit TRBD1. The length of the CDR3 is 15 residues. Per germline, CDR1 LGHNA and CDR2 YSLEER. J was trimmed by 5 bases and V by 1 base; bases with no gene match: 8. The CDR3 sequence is CASSQARGPGDEQYF. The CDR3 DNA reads TGCGCCAGCAGCCAAGCAAGGGGGCCCGGCGACGAGCAGTACTTC.

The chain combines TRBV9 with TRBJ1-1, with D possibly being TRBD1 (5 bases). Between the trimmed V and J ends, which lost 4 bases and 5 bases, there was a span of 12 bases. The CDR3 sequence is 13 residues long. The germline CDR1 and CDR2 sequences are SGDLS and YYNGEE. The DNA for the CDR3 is TGTGCCAGCAGCATATGGGACGGGACTGAAGCTTTCTTT. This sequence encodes CASSIWDGTEAFF. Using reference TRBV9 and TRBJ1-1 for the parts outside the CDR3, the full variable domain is DSGVTQTPKHLITATGQRVTLRCSPRSGDLSVYWYQQSLDQGLQFLIQYYNGEERAKGNILERFSAQQFPDLHSELNLSSLELGDSALYFCASSIWDGTEAFFGQGTRLTVV.